The 24 T cell receptor beta chains presented below share a single source sample, sequenced in a study of PD-L1 blockade in urothelial cancer. Specified time point: peripheral blood 6 weeks after treatment start. TCRdb's table, derived via immunoSEQ multiplex PCR, lists solely in-frame clones and lacks some. The repertoire has about 41,000 clones, approximately 85% of them found once; the top ten carry around 2.5%. The source was PBMCs, collected around atezolizumab (anti-PD-L1) treatment. These receptors all stem from a man in his sixties or seventies with urothelial cancer.

This rearrangement joins TRBV5-1 to TRBJ2-5; the match to TRBD1 covers 8 bases. Per germline, CDR1 SGHRS and CDR2 YFSETQ. The CDR3 is made up of 14 amino acids. V was pared by 3 bases and J by 5 bases, with 6 bases of the junction left unmatched. CDR3: CASSWGTGIETQYF. The CDR3 DNA is TGCGCCAGCAGCTGGGGGACAGGCATCGAGACCCAGTACTTC.

The rearrangement links TRBV2 to TRBJ1-5; D call uncertain. Trimming pared 8 bases from V and 3 bases from J, leaving 20 bases between. This CDR3 spans 16 amino acids. Germline V gene sequence: CDR1 SNHLY, CDR2 FYNNEI. DNA for the CDR3: TGTGCCAGCTCTCATCCGGAGGATTATACCAATCAGCCCCAGCATTTT. Translating it yields CASSHPEDYTNQPQHF.

V gene TRBV28 combines with J gene TRBJ2-2; TRBD1 is a possible D gene (5 bases). Trimming removed 6 bases from V and 1 base from J, with 27 bases in between. The CDR3 has 20 amino acids. Germline assignment: CDR1 MDHEN and CDR2 SYDVKM. CDR3 sequence: CASSPGAWNTQTVNTGELFF. The CDR3 DNA sequence: TGTGCCAGCAGCCCTGGGGCTTGGAACACCCAGACGGTGAACACCGGGGAGCTGTTTTTT.

The V and J genes are TRBV10-2 and TRBJ2-1; 12 bases are shared with TRBD2. CDR1 and CDR2 (germline): WSHSY, SAAADI. The V and J ends lost 10 bases and 0 bases, in that order; junction bases with no gene match: 4. The length of the CDR3 is 15 residues. This CDR3 reads CATQTSGGSYNEQFF. CDR3 sequence (DNA): TGCGCCACCCAGACTAGCGGGGGCTCCTACAATGAGCAGTTCTTC.

CDR3: CASRRTSGGSYEQYF. The DNA of the CDR3 is TGTGCCAGCAGGAGGACTAGCGGGGGTTCCTACGAGCAGTACTTC. The rearrangement uses TRBV11-2 and TRBJ2-7; 13 nucleotides align to TRBD2. The J segment lost 1 base and the V segment lost 6 bases, leaving 3 bases of the junction unmatched. Germline V gives CDR1 SGHAT, CDR2 FQNNGV. This CDR3 contains 15 residues.

The chain has TRBV7-2 and TRBJ2-2; 8 bases fit TRBD1. In germline, CDR1 is SGHTA, CDR2 FQGNSA. The CDR3 length is 17 residues. With V trimmed by 5 bases and J by 7 bases, 15 bases remained unmatched. DNA for the CDR3: TGTGCCAGCAGCGTAGTGGCAGGGGGCGTGTTGGACGGGGAGCTGTTTTTT. The encoded protein is CASSVVAGGVLDGELFF.

V and J are TRBV7-9 and TRBJ1-1, with a tentative D call TRBD1 (6 bases). The CDR3 is 14 residues long. Trimming cost V 6 bases and J 1 base, with 12 bases left between them. Germline lookup yields CDR1 SEHNR and CDR2 FQNEAQ (reference sequence). The CDR3: CASSFDRPNTEAFF. CDR3 sequence (DNA): TGTGCCAGCAGTTTTGACAGGCCGAACACTGAAGCTTTCTTT.

The chain uses TRBV2 and TRBJ1-3; 7 bases are shared with TRBD1. V lost 5 bases to trimming and J lost 0 bases; unmatched junction nucleotides: 10. The CDR3 spans 17 residues. Germline CDR1 is SNHLY and CDR2 is FYNNEI. Here the CDR3 DNA reads TGTGCCAGCAGTATGACACAGGGGACCCGCTCTGGAAACACCATATATTTT. Amino acids: CASSMTQGTRSGNTIYF.

The rearrangement joins TRBV10-3 to TRBJ2-1; D is undetermined. This CDR3 comprises 13 residues. Trimming left V 3 bases short and J 9 bases short, with 12 bases between. The germline V gene encodes CDR1 ENHRY and CDR2 SYGVKD. The CDR3 is CAISEPARSEQFF. CDR3 DNA: TGTGCCATCAGTGAACCAGCTAGGAGTGAGCAGTTCTTC.

This chain joins TRBV7-6 and TRBJ2-2, with TRBD2 matching over 12 bases. The V segment lost 3 bases and the J segment 2 bases; nucleotides outside the gene matches: 1. Germline CDR1 reads SGHVS; CDR2 reads FNYEAQ. The CDR3 is 16 residues long. The CDR3 DNA is TGTGCCAGCAGCTTCGGACTAGCGGGAAACACCGGGGAGCTGTTTTTT. Translated: CASSFGLAGNTGELFF.

This CDR3 reads CASSQVQGAHTGELFF. For the CDR3, the DNA is TGCGCCAGCAGCCAAGTTCAGGGGGCCCACACCGGGGAGCTGTTTTTT. V is TRBV4-1 and J is TRBJ2-2, with 8 bases identical to TRBD1. Trimming removed 1 base from V and 3 bases from J; junction bases left unmatched: 4. Germline V lookup: CDR1 MGHRA, CDR2 YSYEKL. The CDR3 extends over 16 amino acids.

This clone turned up a few times. The V and J genes are TRBV2 and TRBJ1-1, with D possibly being TRBD1 (5 bases). Looked up from germline, CDR1 is SNHLY and CDR2 is FYNNEI. The CDR3 has 16 residues. V was trimmed by 4 bases and J by 3 bases, leaving 18 bases between them. CDR3 residues: CASSAPVGGGDTEAFF. The DNA of the CDR3 is TGTGCCAGCAGTGCACCGGTCGGGGGAGGGGACACTGAAGCTTTCTTT.

This clone was observed once. The J gene is TRBJ1-2, the V gene TRBV19; 8 bases agree with TRBD1. CDR1 LNHDA and CDR2 SQIVND come from the germline V gene (reference sequence). V dropped 7 bases and J dropped 3; count of bases not matched to a gene: 10. The CDR3 is made up of 15 amino acids. The DNA of the CDR3 is TGTGCCAGTACTCCACGACAGGGGCTCTACTATGGCTACACCTTC. Its protein product is CASTPRQGLYYGYTF.

This sequence joins TRBV5-8 and TRBJ2-1, with 12 bases fitting TRBD2. V dropped 4 bases and J dropped 4; count of bases not matched to a gene: 6. The CDR3 contains 16 residues. CDR1 and CDR2 from the germline V gene are SGHTS and YDEGEE. CDR3 region: CASSPGTSGLYNEQFF. CDR3 bases: TGTGCCAGCAGCCCGGGGACTAGCGGGCTGTACAATGAGCAGTTCTTC.

V and J are TRBV7-9 and TRBJ1-1; D gene uncertain. The CDR3 is 14 residues long. Between the trimmed V and J ends, which lost 5 bases and 3 bases, there was a span of 13 bases. Germline V gene lookup returns CDR1 SEHNR and CDR2 FQNEAQ (reference sequence). The CDR3 DNA follows: TGTGCCAGCAGCCCCCCGGGTCGGTACACTGAAGCTTTCTTT. Translation: CASSPPGRYTEAFF.

This clone has a handful of counts. The V and J genes are TRBV7-9 and TRBJ1-2; TRBD1 agrees at 9 bases. The ends lost 1 base at V and 8 bases at J; junction bases unmatched: 8. This CDR3 has 15 residues. Germline CDR1 and CDR2: SEHNR and FQNEAQ (reference sequence). CDR3 sequence: CASSLEETGGGGYTF. The CDR3 nucleotides are TGTGCCAGCAGCTTAGAGGAGACAGGGGGAGGAGGCTACACCTTC.

The chain couples TRBV7-9 to TRBJ1-1; 9 bases are shared with TRBD1. The CDR3 spans 15 residues. Looked up from germline, CDR1 is SEHNR and CDR2 is FQNEAQ (reference sequence). The J segment lost 5 bases and the V segment lost 3 bases, leaving 7 bases of the junction unmatched. CDR3 residues: CASSFSGQGWTEAFF. Written as DNA, the CDR3 is TGTGCCAGCAGCTTCTCAGGACAGGGGTGGACTGAAGCTTTCTTT.

V is TRBV6-1 and J is TRBJ2-1, with 9 bases that match TRBD2. The CDR3 loop spans 15 amino acids. CDR1 and CDR2 from the germline V gene are MNHNS and SASEGT. V was pared by 1 base and J by 7 bases, with 5 bases of the junction left unmatched. The CDR3 here is CASSEVAGAGNEQFF. The CDR3 DNA reads as TGTGCCAGCAGTGAAGTAGCGGGAGCTGGGAATGAGCAGTTCTTC.

The V gene is TRBV27, the J gene TRBJ2-6, with TRBD1 matching 8 bases. Germline values: CDR1 MNHEY, CDR2 SMNVEV (reference sequence). The CDR3 contains 15 residues. The V gene end was trimmed by 3 bases and the J gene end by 3 bases; junction bases not matched to a gene: 1. The CDR3, as DNA: TGTGCCAGCAGTTTCAGGGGGCGTGGGGCCAACGTCCTGACTTTC. It is translated as CASSFRGRGANVLTF.

Written as DNA, the CDR3 is TGCAGCGTGGCCCCGACAGGGTCAACTAATGAAAAACTGTTTTTT. Translated, it gives CSVAPTGSTNEKLFF. V gene TRBV29-1 combines with J gene TRBJ1-4; TRBD1 matches 7 bases. The trim removed 6 bases at V and 0 bases at J, leaving 7 bases unmatched. Per germline, CDR1 SQVTM and CDR2 ANQGSEA. This CDR3 is 15 amino acids long.

The J gene is TRBJ1-2, the V gene TRBV5-6; D is unresolved. Germline V gives CDR1 SGHDT, CDR2 YYEEEE. Trimming left V 0 bases short and J 4 bases short, with 10 bases between. The CDR3 extends over 14 amino acids. The CDR3 reads CASSLAGRLYGYTF. In DNA, the CDR3 is TGTGCCAGCAGCTTGGCCGGCAGGCTCTATGGCTACACCTTC.

This rearrangement joins TRBV20-1 to TRBJ2-7; D gene uncertain. The germline V and J ends were trimmed by 8 bases and 2 bases, with 10 bases remaining between them. Germline CDR1 and CDR2: DFQATT and SNEGSKA (reference sequence). This CDR3 contains 11 residues. The CDR3 spells CSTRYAYEQYF. The CDR3 coding sequence is TGCAGTACCAGGTACGCCTACGAGCAGTACTTC.

The rearrangement links TRBV7-6 to TRBJ2-7; 7 positions match TRBD2. Germline CDR1 is SGHVS and CDR2 is FNYEAQ. There are 14 residues in the CDR3. V lost 5 bases, J lost 3 bases, and 7 bases stayed unmatched. The CDR3 nucleotides read TGTGCCAGCAGCGGGGGGGGTAGAAACTACGAGCAGTACTTC. It is translated as CASSGGGRNYEQYF.

This chain uses TRBV2 with TRBJ2-2, with TRBD2 identical over 8 bases. After removal of 4 bases from V and 7 bases from J, the junction contained 8 bases not matched to a gene. Germline V CDR1 and CDR2: SNHLY, FYNNEI. CDR3 length: 15 residues. The CDR3 sequence is CASSVTGGPGGELFF. The CDR3 DNA sequence: TGTGCCAGCAGTGTAACGGGAGGGCCCGGCGGGGAGCTGTTTTTT. The full variable domain, in which reference TRBV2 and TRBJ2-2 provide the parts outside the CDR3, is EPEVTQTPSHQVTQMGQEVILRCVPISNHLYFYWYRQILGQKVEFLVSFYNNEISEKSEIFDDQFSVERPDGSNFTLKIRSTKLEDSAMYFCASSVTGGPGGELFFGEGSRLTVL.